This TCR beta chain was captured by sequencing in a study of blood T cells in healthy people across ages. This clonotype was observed at least ten times. Antigen specificity is unknown. Study observations and caveats: Getting older went along with TCR beta diversity per million T cells dropping roughly linearly.

A second roughly 6 to 12 cycle PCR used barcoded and J-beta primers. Any given sample supplied a minimum of 3 million CDR3-containing paired-end reads. A single record per CDR3 protein comes from TCRdb applying MiXCR to the 5' RACE reads. The table shows hundreds of thousands of distinct CDR3 sequences, with roughly 43% occurring only once. The CDR3 loop spans 17 amino acids. The germline gives CDR1 SGHTA, CDR2 FQGNSA. The ends were cut back, 0 bases at V and 0 bases at J, with 9 bases in the middle. The clonotype originates from an elderly man in good health. The sample consisted of blood. V and J are TRBV7-2 and TRBJ2-6; D is undetermined. CDR3 nucleotides: TGTGCCAGCAGCTTAGCGAGGTCGGGCTCTGGGGCCAACGTCCTGACTTTC. Translating gives CASSLARSGSGANVLTF.